This T cell receptor beta chain was sequenced in a study of T cell responses to AZD1222 COVID-19 vaccine. Whole-study results and caveats: The donors showed a predominance of white British ancestry and of females, with possible underestimation of clonal diversity. Baseline serostatus was positive in only six or seven AZD1222 recipients.

The germline V gene has CDR1 LNHDA and CDR2 SQIVND (reference sequence). V lost 5 bases, J lost 1 base, and 8 bases lay in between. The CDR3 length is 13 residues. The protocol was immunoSEQ multiplex PCR, while the TCRdb copy is restricted to in-frame clones and leaves out a portion. The table lists 150,000 to 200,000 clones, almost 90% of them singletons, with more than 9% in the top ten. A remark on this clone: Its target is not known.

The chain recombines TRBV19 with TRBJ1-1, with D uncertain. This sequence was found in an adult who received the AZD1222 COVID-19 vaccine. The material sequenced was peripheral blood, taken 28 days after the second AZD1222 dose. The CDR3 DNA reads as TGTGCCAGTAGTGTTACAGAGAACACTGAAGCTTTCTTT. Residues: CASSVTENTEAFF. The variable domain in full, with the rest retrieved from reference TRBV19 and TRBJ1-1, is DGGITQSPKYLFRKEGQNVTLSCEQNLNHDAMYWYRQDPGQGLRLIYYSQIVNDFQKGDIAEGYSVSREKKESFPLTVTSAQKNPTAFYLCASSVTENTEAFFGQGTRLTVV.